This T cell receptor delta chain was recovered during a study of gamma-delta chains in newborns, infants, children. Study as a whole: Microbial exposure reportedly drives polyclonal innate γδ T cell expansion after birth.

V lost 1 base, J lost 0 bases, and 2 bases stayed unmatched. CDR3 length: 16 amino acids. CDR1 and CDR2 from the germline V gene are GEAIGNYY and EKD. In this sample, this clone turned up a few times. With a much larger clone just one base away, this may be a read error. The sample contains more than one DNA sequence encoding this CDR3. TCRdb re-called clones from the reads via CATT. The sample has 6,000 to 7,000 delta-chain clones, approximately 1.8% seen once. Sequencing used blood. V usage is TRDV2 and J usage is TRDJ2; 9 bases line up with TRDD3. This TCR derives from a child who was a newborn, infant or young child, either healthy, febrile or measles-vaccinated (not recorded which). Here the CDR3 DNA reads TGTGCCTGTGACACAATGGGGGATACTTTGACAGCACAACTCTTCTTT. Protein: CACDTMGDTLTAQLFF.